The 2 T cell receptor beta chains reported below all come from one sample, sequenced in a study of blood T cell repertoires in COVID-19. Generated by immunoSEQ multiplex PCR, the TCRdb table keeps only in-frame clones and is missing some. This table has roughly 300,000 clones, roughly 84% appearing once. Sequencing was carried out using PBMCs or T cells enriched from blood (not recorded which). These receptor sequences come from a woman aged 25 to 39 who had recovered from COVID-19.

The rearrangement uses TRBV5-6 and TRBJ2-7; 10 bases match TRBD1. V shed 6 bases, J shed 4 bases, and the junction held 19 bases outside the gene matches. The CDR3 runs to 18 residues. CDR1 and CDR2 (germline): SGHDT, YYEEEE. The CDR3 DNA reads as TGTGCCAGCAACTCTCGGACAGACAGGGGGCGGCTGGGATACGAGCAGTACTTC. Translating it yields CASNSRTDRGRLGYEQYF.

This chain uses TRBV5-5 with TRBJ1-5; 7 nucleotides line up with TRBD1. Germline-derived CDR1 and CDR2 are SGHKS and YYEKEE (reference sequence). There are 14 residues in the CDR3. Unmatched junction bases numbered 7, after V lost 4 bases and J lost 6 bases. The DNA of the CDR3 is TGTGCCAGCAGCCGGGGACAGCCGAGTCAGCCCCAGCATTTT. This encodes CASSRGQPSQPQHF.